The present T cell receptor beta chain was sequenced within a study of T cells in Graves' hyperthyroidism and ophthalmopathy. Study-wide points: A 13 V-J model separated ophthalmopathy from stable hyperthyroidism. Model predictions of ophthalmopathy came a median around 6.5 months before onset. Appearing also in blood were most of the thyroid clonotypes expanded above 0.001.

The CDR3 consists of 13 residues. Germline V gene data show CDR1 as DFQATT and CDR2 as SNEGSKA (reference sequence). The V end was cut by 1 base, the J end by 3 bases, with 7 bases between. RNA transcripts yielded amplified TCR beta CDR3 regions. The study used the HTBI primer set for a first-round RT-PCR of the TCR CDR3. MiXCR, run by TCRdb on the multiplex PCR reads, gives a single entry per CDR3 protein. The table records about 640,000 distinct CDR3 sequences, less than 25% of them present only once. There are many counts of this clonotype. Its antigen is still unknown. Diagnoses were made from clinical symptoms, serum measures (thyroxine and TRAb), thyroid ultrasound and orbital computed tomography.

The sequence came from a man aged 25 to 40 with Graves' ophthalmopathy. The rearrangement uses TRBV20-1 and TRBJ2-1; D ambiguous. The sequenced material came from blood. CDR3 sequence (DNA): TGCAGTGCTAGAGGCGTTCACTACAATGAGCAGTTCTTC. This gives the protein CSARGVHYNEQFF.